This TCR beta chain emerged from a study of shared clonotypes between healthy human individuals. Donors were healthy HIV-negative adults without recent acute infections or vaccinations. In the CD4+ fraction, cells were divided into CD45RA+ naive and CD45RA-negative memory subsets. TCRdb's table, derived via immunoSEQ multiplex PCR, lists solely in-frame clones and lacks some. The table includes a few million clones, about 94% detected once. The CDR3 consists of 15 residues. V was pared by 0 bases and J by 2 bases, with 8 bases between. The V gene's germline CDR1 is ENHRY and CDR2 SYGVKD. V and J are TRBV10-3 and TRBJ1-3; TRBD1 might be the D (6 bases). Sequencing input: naive CD4+ T cells sorted from blood. Stated subset: CD45RA+ positively selected. This receptor was identified in a man younger than 35 in good health. The CDR3 reads CAISESGTTGNTIYF. The DNA for the CDR3 is TGTGCCATCAGTGAGTCGGGGACAACTGGAAACACCATATATTTT.